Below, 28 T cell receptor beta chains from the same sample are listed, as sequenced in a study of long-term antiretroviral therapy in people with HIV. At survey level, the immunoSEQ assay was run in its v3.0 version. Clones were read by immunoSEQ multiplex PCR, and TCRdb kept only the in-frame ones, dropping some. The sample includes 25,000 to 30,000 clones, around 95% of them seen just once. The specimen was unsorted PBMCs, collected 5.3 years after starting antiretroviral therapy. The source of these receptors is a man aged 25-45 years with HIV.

CDR3: CASSVDRGGGYTF. The CDR3 coding sequence is TGTGCCAGCAGTGTGGACAGGGGTGGAGGCTACACCTTC. The chain uses TRBV2 and TRBJ1-2, with 9 nucleotides matching TRBD1. The CDR3 runs to 13 residues. Per germline, CDR1 SNHLY and CDR2 FYNNEI. V shed 4 bases and J 8 bases; nucleotides not matched to a gene: 5.

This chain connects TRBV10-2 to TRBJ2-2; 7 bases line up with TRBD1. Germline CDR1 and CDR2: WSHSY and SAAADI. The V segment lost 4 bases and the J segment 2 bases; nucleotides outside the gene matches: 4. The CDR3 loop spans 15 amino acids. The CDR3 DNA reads TGCGCCAGCAGTGGCAGGGGGATTAACACCGGGGAGCTGTTTTTT. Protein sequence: CASSGRGINTGELFF.

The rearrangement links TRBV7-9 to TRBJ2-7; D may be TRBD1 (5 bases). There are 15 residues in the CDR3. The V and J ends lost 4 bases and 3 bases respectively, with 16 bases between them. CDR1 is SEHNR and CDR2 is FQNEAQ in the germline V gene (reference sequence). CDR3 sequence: CASSSVHFQGYEQYF. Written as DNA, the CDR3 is TGTGCCAGCAGCTCGGTCCACTTCCAGGGCTACGAGCAGTACTTC. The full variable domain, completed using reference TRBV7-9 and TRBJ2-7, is DTGVSQNPRHKITKRGQNVTFRCDPISEHNRLYWYRQTLGQGPEFLTYFQNEAQLEKSRLLSDRFSAERPKGSFSTLEIQRTEQGDSAMYLCASSSVHFQGYEQYFGPGTRLTVT.

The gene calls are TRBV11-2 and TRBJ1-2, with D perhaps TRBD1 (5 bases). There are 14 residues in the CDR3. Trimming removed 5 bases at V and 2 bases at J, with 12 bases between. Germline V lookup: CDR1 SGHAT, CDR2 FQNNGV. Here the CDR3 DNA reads TGTGCCAGCAGCCCCCTCGACAGAAACTATGGCTACACCTTC. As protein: CASSPLDRNYGYTF. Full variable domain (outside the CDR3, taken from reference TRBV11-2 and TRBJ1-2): EAGVAQSPRYKIIEKRQSVAFWCNPISGHATLYWYQQILGQGPKLLIQFQNNGVVDDSQLPKDRFSAERLKGVDSTLKIQPAKLEDSAVYLCASSPLDRNYGYTFGSGTRLTVV.

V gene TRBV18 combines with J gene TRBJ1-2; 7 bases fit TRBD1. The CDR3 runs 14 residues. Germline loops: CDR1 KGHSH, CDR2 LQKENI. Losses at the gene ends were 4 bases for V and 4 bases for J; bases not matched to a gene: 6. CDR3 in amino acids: CASSRQAGGYGYTF. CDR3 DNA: TGTGCCAGCTCACGACAGGCAGGGGGCTATGGCTACACCTTC.

The CDR3 region has the DNA TGTGCCAGCAGTGACTCCGGACATAAGAACACCGGGGAGCTGTTTTTT. As protein: CASSDSGHKNTGELFF. This chain connects TRBV6-4 to TRBJ2-2, with D perhaps TRBD1 (5 bases). The CDR3 is 16 amino acids. CDR1 and CDR2 from the germline V gene are MRHNA and SNTAGT. With 0 bases removed from V and 1 base from J, the gap between germline ends came to 9 bases.

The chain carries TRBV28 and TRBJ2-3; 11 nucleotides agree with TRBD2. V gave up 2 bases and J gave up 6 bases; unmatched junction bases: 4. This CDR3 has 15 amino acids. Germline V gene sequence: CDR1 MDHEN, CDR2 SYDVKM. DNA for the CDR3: TGTGCCAGCAGTTTAGGGACTAGCGGTGCGGATACGCAGTATTTT. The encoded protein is CASSLGTSGADTQYF.

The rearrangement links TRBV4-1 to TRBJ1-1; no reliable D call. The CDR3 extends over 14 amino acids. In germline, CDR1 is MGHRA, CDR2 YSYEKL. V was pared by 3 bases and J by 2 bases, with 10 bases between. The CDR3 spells CASSHPTTNTEAFF. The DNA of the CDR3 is TGCGCCAGCAGCCACCCAACGACTAACACTGAAGCTTTCTTT.

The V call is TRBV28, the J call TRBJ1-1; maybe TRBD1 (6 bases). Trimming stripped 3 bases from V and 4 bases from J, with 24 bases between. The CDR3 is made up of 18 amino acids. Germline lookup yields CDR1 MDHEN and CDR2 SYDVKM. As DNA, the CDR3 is TGTGCCAGCAGTTTCGGTCCCTGGGGGCCCGTTGGGAGCACTGAAGCTTTCTTT. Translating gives CASSFGPWGPVGSTEAFF.

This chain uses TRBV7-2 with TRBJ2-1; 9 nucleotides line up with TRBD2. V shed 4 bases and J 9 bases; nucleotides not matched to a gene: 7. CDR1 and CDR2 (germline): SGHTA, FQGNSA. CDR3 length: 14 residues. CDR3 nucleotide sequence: TGTGCCAGCAGCTCCTTAGCGGGAGTCGCTGAGCAGTTCTTC. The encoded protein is CASSSLAGVAEQFF.

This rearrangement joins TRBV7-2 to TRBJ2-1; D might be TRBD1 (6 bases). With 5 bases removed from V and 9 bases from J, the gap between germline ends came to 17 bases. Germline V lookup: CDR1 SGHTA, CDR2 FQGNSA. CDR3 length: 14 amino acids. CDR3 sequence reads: CASSKTGLAGEQFF. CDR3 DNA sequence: TGTGCCAGCAGCAAAACAGGGCTAGCCGGTGAGCAGTTCTTC. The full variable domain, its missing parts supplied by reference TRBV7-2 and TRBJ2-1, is GAGVSQSPSNKVTEKGKDVELRCDPISGHTALYWYRQSLGQGLEFLIYFQGNSAPDKSGLPSDRFSAERTGGSVSTLTIQRTQQEDSAVYLCASSKTGLAGEQFFGPGTRLTVL.

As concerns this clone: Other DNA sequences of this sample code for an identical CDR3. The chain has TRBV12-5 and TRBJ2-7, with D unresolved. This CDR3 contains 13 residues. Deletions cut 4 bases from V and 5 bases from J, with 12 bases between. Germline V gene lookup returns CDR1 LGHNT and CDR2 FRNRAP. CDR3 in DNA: TGTGCTAGTGGTTCGCGTGGTGGGGACGAGCAGTACTTC. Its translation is CASGSRGGDEQYF.

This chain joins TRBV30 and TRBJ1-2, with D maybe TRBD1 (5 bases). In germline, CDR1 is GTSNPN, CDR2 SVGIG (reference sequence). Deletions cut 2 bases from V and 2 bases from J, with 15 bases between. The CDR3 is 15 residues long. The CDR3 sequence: CAWSTVGPANYGYTF. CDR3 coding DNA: TGTGCCTGGAGTACGGTGGGGCCGGCGAACTATGGCTACACCTTC.

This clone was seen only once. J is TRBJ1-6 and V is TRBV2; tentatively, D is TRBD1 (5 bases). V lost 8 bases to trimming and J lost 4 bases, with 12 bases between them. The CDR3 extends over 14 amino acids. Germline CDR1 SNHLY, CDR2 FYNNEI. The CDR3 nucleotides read TGTGCCAGCTGGGGCTGGGAGTATAATTCACCCCTCCACTTT. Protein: CASWGWEYNSPLHF.

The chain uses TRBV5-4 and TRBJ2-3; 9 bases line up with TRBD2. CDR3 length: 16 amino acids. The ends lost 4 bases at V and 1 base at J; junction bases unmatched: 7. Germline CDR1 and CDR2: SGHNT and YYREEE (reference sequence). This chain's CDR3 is CASSLKLAGGTDTQYF. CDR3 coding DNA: TGTGCCAGCAGCCTAAAGTTAGCGGGAGGCACAGATACGCAGTATTTT.

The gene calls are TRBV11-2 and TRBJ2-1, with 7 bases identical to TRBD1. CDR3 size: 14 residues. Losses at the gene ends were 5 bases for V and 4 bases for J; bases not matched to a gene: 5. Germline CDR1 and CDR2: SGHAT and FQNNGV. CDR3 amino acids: CASSPGQSYNEQFF. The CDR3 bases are TGTGCCAGCAGCCCGGGACAGAGTTACAATGAGCAGTTCTTC.

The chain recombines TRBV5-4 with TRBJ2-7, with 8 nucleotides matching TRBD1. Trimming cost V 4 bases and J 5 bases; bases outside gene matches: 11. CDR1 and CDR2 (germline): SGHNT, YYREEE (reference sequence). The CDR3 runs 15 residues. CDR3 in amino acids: CASSPVPRGRDEQYF. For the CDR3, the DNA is TGTGCCAGCAGCCCTGTTCCCAGGGGGCGAGACGAGCAGTACTTC.

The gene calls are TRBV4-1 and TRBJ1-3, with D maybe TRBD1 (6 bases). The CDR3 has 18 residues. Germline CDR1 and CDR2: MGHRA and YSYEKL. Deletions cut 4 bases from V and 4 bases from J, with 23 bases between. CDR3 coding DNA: TGCGCCAGCAGCCTTACTACCGGGACACAAATCGCGGGAAACACCATATATTTT. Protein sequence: CASSLTTGTQIAGNTIYF.

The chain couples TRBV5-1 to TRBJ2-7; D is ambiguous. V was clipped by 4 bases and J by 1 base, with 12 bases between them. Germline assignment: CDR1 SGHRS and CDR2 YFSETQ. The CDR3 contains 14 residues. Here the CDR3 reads CASSSEDGSYEQYF. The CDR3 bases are TGCGCCAGCAGCAGTGAGGACGGTTCCTACGAGCAGTACTTC.

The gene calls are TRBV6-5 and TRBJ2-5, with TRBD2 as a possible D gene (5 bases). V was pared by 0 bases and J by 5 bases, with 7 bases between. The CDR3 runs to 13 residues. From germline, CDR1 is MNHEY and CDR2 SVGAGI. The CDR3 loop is CASSYSREETQYF. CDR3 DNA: TGTGCCAGCAGTTACTCTAGGGAGGAGACCCAGTACTTC.

DNA of the CDR3: TGTGCCAGCGAGGGAGGGCCCTTGAACACTGAAGCTTTCTTT. It is translated as CASEGGPLNTEAFF. The chain recombines TRBV6-6 with TRBJ1-1; no firm D call. The germline gives CDR1 MNHNY, CDR2 SVGAGI (reference sequence). This CDR3 is built from 14 residues. With 8 bases removed from V and 0 bases from J, the gap between germline ends came to 13 bases.

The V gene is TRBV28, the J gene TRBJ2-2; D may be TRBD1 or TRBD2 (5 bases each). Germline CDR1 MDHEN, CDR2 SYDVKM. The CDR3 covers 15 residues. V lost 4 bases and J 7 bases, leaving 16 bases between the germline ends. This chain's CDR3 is CASSSGTPKGGELFF. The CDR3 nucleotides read TGTGCCAGCAGTTCCGGGACCCCGAAAGGCGGGGAGCTGTTTTTT.

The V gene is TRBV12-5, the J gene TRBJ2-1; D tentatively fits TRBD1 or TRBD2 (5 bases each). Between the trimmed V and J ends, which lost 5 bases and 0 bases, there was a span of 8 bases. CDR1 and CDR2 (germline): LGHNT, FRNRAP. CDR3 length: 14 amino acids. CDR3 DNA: TGTGCTAGTGGTGAGGGGAGCTCCTACAATGAGCAGTTCTTC. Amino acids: CASGEGSSYNEQFF.

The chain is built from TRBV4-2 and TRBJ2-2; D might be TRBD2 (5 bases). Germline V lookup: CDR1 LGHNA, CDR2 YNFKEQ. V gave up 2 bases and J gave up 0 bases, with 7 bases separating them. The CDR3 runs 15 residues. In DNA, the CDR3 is TGTGCCAGCAGCCAACTACTAGCGAACACCGGGGAGCTGTTTTTT. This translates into CASSQLLANTGELFF.

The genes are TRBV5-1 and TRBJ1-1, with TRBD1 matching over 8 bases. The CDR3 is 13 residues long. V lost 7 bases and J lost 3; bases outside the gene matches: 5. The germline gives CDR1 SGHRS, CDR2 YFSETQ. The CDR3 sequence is CASWKQGDTEAFF. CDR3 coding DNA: TGCGCCAGCTGGAAACAGGGGGACACTGAAGCTTTCTTT.

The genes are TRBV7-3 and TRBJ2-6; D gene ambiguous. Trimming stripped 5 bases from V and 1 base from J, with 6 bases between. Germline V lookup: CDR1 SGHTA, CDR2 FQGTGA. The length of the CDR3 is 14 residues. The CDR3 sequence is CASSRTSGANVLTF. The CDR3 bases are TGTGCCAGCAGCAGAACGTCTGGGGCCAACGTCCTGACTTTC.

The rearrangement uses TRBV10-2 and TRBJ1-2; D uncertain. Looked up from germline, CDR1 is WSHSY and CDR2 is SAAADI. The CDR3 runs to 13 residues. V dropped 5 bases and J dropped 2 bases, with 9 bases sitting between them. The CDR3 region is CASSSGRNYGYTF. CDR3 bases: TGCGCCAGCAGTTCCGGACGGAACTATGGCTACACCTTC.

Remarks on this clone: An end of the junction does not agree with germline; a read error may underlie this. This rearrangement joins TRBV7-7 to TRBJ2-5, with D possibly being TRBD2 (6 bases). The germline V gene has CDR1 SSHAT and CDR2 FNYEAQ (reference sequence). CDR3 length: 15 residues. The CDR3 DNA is TGTGCTAGCAGCCGGAACCGGGACTCCCAAGAGACCCAGTACTTC. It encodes CASSRNRDSQETQYF.